The 7 T cell receptor beta chains listed next were all sequenced from one sample in a study of blood T cell repertoires in COVID-19. Only in-frame clones appear in the TCRdb table, and some are missing; sequencing was by immunoSEQ multiplex PCR. The data show some 260,000 clones, nearly 90% seen once. The sequenced material came from peripheral blood. The receptors shown here come from a man younger than 35 with active or convalescent COVID-19.

The CDR3: CASSVQETQYF. CDR3 DNA: TGTGCCAGCAGCGTACAAGAGACCCAGTACTTC. J is TRBJ2-5 and V is TRBV7-2; no definite D call. Trimming pared 5 bases from V and 2 bases from J, leaving 3 bases between. CDR1 is SGHTA and CDR2 is FQGNSA in the germline V gene. The CDR3 sequence is 11 residues long. Using reference TRBV7-2 and TRBJ2-5 for the parts outside the CDR3, the full variable domain is GAGVSQSPSNKVTEKGKDVELRCDPISGHTALYWYRQSLGQGLEFLIYFQGNSAPDKSGLPSDRFSAERTGGSVSTLTIQRTQQEDSAVYLCASSVQETQYFGPGTRLLVL.

The chain joins TRBV27 to TRBJ1-1; 8 bases are a match to TRBD1. The germline CDR1 and CDR2 sequences are MNHEY and SMNVEV (reference sequence). CDR3 length: 15 residues. V was clipped by 5 bases and J by 3 bases; unmatched bases: 8. CDR3 nucleotides: TGTGCCAGCAGTCCTCAGACAGGGGTCCACACTGAAGCTTTCTTT. Its translation is CASSPQTGVHTEAFF.

This rearrangement joins TRBV11-2 to TRBJ1-1; unclear D gene. The CDR3 is 14 residues long. V shed 0 bases and J shed 5 bases, with 10 bases lying between them. The germline V gene has CDR1 SGHAT and CDR2 FQNNGV. CDR3 residues: CASSLDSSGTEAFF. The CDR3 nucleotides are TGTGCCAGCAGCTTAGATTCGTCGGGGACTGAAGCTTTCTTT.

This sequence joins TRBV6-6 and TRBJ2-2; D uncertain. CDR1 is MNHNY and CDR2 is SVGAGI in the germline V gene (reference sequence). V lost 11 bases, J lost 3 bases, and 7 bases lay in between. The CDR3 has 11 residues. CDR3 amino acids: CAVFYTGELFF. In DNA, the CDR3 is TGTGCCGTTTTCTACACCGGGGAGCTGTTTTTT.

A few counts support this clone. This chain connects TRBV29-1 to TRBJ1-2; 9 bases align to TRBD1. CDR1 and CDR2 (germline): SQVTM, ANQGSEA. V shed 6 bases, J shed 6 bases, and the junction held 5 bases outside the gene matches. The CDR3 is 12 amino acids. CDR3 nucleotides: TGCAGCGTCCCCGGGACAGGGAATGGCTACACCTTC. Its translation: CSVPGTGNGYTF.

V and J are TRBV2 and TRBJ1-1; a possible D gene is TRBD1 (6 bases). The germline V gene encodes CDR1 SNHLY and CDR2 FYNNEI. CDR3 length: 16 amino acids. With 3 bases removed from V and 1 base from J, the gap between germline ends came to 15 bases. The CDR3, as DNA: TGTGCCAGCAGTGAGAGGGGGGGAGAGGCGAACACTGAAGCTTTCTTT. Translated, it gives CASSERGGEANTEAFF.

The chain joins TRBV13 to TRBJ2-7; TRBD2 might be the D (5 bases). V lost 7 bases and J 0 bases, leaving 16 bases between the germline ends. CDR1 is PRHDT, CDR2 FYEKMQ, per germline (reference sequence). The CDR3 has 15 residues. The CDR3 loop is CASTIGITSSYEQYF. The CDR3 bases are TGTGCCAGCACCATCGGGATAACGAGCTCCTACGAGCAGTACTTC. The variable domain in full, with the rest retrieved from reference TRBV13 and TRBJ2-7, is AAGVIQSPRHLIKEKRETATLKCYPIPRHDTVYWYQQGPGQDPQFLISFYEKMQSDKGSIPDRFSAQQFSDYHSELNMSSLELGDSALYFCASTIGITSSYEQYFGPGTRLTVT.